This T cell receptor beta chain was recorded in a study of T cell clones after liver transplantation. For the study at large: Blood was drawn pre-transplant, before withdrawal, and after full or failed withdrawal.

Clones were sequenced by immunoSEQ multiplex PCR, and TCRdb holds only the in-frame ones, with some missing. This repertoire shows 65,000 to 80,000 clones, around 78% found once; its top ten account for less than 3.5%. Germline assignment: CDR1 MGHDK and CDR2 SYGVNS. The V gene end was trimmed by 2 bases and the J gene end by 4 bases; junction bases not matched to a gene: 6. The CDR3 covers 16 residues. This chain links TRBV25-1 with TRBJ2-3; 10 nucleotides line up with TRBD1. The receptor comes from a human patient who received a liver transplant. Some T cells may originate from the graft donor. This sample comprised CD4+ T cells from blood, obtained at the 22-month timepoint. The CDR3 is CASSEAGTGDADTQYF. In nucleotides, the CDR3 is TGTGCCAGCAGTGAAGCCGGGACAGGGGACGCAGATACGCAGTATTTT.